This T cell receptor beta chain comes out of a study of T cells in Graves' hyperthyroidism and ophthalmopathy. Authors of the study amplified TCR beta CDR3 regions from RNA transcripts. HTBI primers were the set used in a first-round RT-PCR of the TCR CDR3. TCRdb reprocessed the multiplex PCR reads via MiXCR and lists one record per CDR3 protein. The table has some 620,000 distinct CDR3 sequences, 15% to 20% seen once. Per germline, CDR1 SGHTA and CDR2 FQGTGA. The V end lost 1 base, the J end lost 6 bases, and 10 bases lay between the germline ends. This CDR3 spans 14 amino acids. The clonotype was recovered from a woman aged 25-40 years with Graves' hyperthyroidism. The V gene is TRBV7-3, the J gene TRBJ2-1; D not resolved. The material sequenced was blood. The CDR3 region is CASSLIVGPNEQFF. In DNA, the CDR3 is TGTGCCAGCAGCTTAATAGTAGGCCCCAATGAGCAGTTCTTC.